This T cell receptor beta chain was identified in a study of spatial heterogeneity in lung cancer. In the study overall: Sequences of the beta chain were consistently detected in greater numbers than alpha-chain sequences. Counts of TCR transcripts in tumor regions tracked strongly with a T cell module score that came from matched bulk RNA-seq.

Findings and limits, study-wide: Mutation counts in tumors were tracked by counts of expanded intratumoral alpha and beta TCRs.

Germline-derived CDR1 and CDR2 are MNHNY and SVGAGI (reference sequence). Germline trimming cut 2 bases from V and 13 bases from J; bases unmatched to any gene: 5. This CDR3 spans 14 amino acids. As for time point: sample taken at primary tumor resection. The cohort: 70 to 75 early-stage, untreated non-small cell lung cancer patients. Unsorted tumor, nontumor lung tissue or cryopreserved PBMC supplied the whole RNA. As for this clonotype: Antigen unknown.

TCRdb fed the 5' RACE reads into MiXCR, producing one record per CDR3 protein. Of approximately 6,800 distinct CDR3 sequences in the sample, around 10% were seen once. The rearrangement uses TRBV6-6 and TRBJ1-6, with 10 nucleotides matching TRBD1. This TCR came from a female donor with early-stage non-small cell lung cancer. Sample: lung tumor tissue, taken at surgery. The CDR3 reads CASSYPGTGVPLHF. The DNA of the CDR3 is TGTGCCAGCAGTTACCCCGGGACAGGGGTTCCCCTCCACTTT.